This T cell receptor (beta chain) was observed in a study of shared clonotypes between healthy human individuals. Profiled with immunoSEQ multiplex PCR; TCRdb holds only in-frame clones, not every one. The table lists fewer than 1.8 million clones, just under 99% of them singletons. CDR3 length: 14 residues. Germline assignment: CDR1 MNHNY and CDR2 SVGAGI (reference sequence). V lost 7 bases and J 3 bases, leaving 13 bases between the germline ends. The chain joins TRBV6-6 to TRBJ1-3; D ambiguous. The sample was naive CD4+ T cells sorted from blood. Subset denoted: CD45RA+ positively selected. This TCR came from a man between 25 and 39 years old in good health. The CDR3 is CASIIGTDGNTIYF. The CDR3 nucleotides read TGTGCCAGCATCATCGGCACAGATGGAAACACCATATATTTT.